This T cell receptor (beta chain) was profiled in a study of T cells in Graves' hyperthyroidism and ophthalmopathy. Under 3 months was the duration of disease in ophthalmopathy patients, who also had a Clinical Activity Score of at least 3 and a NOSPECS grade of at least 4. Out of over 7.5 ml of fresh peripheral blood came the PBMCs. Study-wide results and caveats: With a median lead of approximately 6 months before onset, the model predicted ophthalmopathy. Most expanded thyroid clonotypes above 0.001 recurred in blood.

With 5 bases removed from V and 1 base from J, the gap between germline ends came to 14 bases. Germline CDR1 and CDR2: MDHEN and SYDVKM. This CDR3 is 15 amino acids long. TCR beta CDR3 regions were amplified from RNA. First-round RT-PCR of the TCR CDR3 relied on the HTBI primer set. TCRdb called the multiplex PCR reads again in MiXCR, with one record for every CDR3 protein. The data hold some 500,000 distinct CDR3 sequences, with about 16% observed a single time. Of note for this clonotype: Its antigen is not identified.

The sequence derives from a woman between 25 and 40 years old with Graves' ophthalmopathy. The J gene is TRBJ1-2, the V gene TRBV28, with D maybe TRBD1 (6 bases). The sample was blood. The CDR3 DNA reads TGTGCCAGCAGTCTTCAGGGGAGGAGTAACTATGGCTACACCTTC. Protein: CASSLQGRSNYGYTF.